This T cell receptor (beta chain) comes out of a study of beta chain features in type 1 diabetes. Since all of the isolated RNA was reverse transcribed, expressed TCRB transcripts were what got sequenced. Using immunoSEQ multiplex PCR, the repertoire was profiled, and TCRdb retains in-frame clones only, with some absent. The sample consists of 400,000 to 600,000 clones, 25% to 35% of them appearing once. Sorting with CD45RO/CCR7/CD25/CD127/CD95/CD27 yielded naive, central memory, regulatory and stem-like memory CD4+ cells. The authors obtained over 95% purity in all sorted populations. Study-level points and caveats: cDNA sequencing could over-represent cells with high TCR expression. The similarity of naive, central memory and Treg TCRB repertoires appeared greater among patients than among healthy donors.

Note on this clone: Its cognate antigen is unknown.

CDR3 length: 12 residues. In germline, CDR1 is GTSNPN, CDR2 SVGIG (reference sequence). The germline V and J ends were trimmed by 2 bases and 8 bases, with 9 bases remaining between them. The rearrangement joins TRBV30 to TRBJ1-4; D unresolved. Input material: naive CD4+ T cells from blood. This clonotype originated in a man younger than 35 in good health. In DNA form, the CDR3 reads TGTGCCTGGAGTTTAATTGGGGAAAAACTGTTTTTT. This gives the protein CAWSLIGEKLFF.